The 14 T cell receptor beta chains in this list originate from one sample, sequenced in a study of T-cell memory formation after mild COVID-19 (TCRdb year 2021). Library creation used 5' RACE. Reads for this sample came from an Illumina NovaSeq 6000. The public sequencing data were trimmed at Q25 with fastp and processed into clonotypes with MiXCR by TCRdb, which kept only in-frame beta chains. Records with the same CDR3 protein are collapsed into one entry carrying the most frequent genes and DNA. The table for this sample lists 350,000 or so distinct CDR3 sequences; roughly 20% of them were counted only once. The ten largest clones capture around 20% of the sample. Material for sequencing was PBMCs or a T cell subset sorted from them (not recorded which). These TCRs come from a man younger than 35 who had mild COVID-19 (a few samples of this study predate the infection). The sample titles of this study are shuffled in the database, so cell type and time point are left out; the donor was told from shared clones.

The chain links TRBV10-3 to TRBJ2-7, with TRBD2 matching over 7 bases. The CDR3 has 15 residues. CDR1 and CDR2 (germline): ENHRY, SYGVKD. V was pared by 4 bases and J by 4 bases, with 10 bases of the junction left unmatched. The CDR3 spells CAISGTSVGPYEQYV. The DNA for the CDR3 is TGTGCCATCAGTGGTACTAGCGTTGGACCTTACGAGCAGTACGTC.

This clonotype was counted many times. J is TRBJ1-2 and V is TRBV7-2, with D unresolved. Germline CDR1 and CDR2: SGHTA and FQGNSA. The CDR3 loop spans 14 amino acids. V dropped 5 bases and J dropped 2 bases, with 12 bases sitting between them. Here the CDR3 DNA reads TGTGCCAGCAGCCCTCGGCTCGTCAACTATGGCTACACCTTC. It is translated as CASSPRLVNYGYTF. The full variable domain, with the rest looked up from reference TRBV7-2 and TRBJ1-2, is GAGVSQSPSNKVTEKGKDVELRCDPISGHTALYWYRQSLGQGLEFLIYFQGNSAPDKSGLPSDRFSAERTGGSVSTLTIQRTQQEDSAVYLCASSPRLVNYGYTFGSGTRLTVV.

V is TRBV12-3 or TRBV12-4 and J is TRBJ1-2; tentative D call: TRBD1 (5 bases). Between the trimmed V and J ends, which lost 6 bases and 8 bases, there was a span of 13 bases. The CDR3 consists of 12 residues. The CDR3 region has the DNA TGTGCCAGCAGGCGGGACGCCTGGGGCTACACCTTC. Translated: CASRRDAWGYTF.

This clonotype came up many times. This chain connects TRBV5-1 to TRBJ2-1; maybe TRBD2 (7 bases). V lost 0 bases and J lost 6, with 16 bases in between. The length of the CDR3 is 16 residues. Looked up from germline, CDR1 is SGHRS and CDR2 is YFSETQ. The CDR3 DNA is TGCGCCAGCAGCTTGGTTGGAGGGGGGGCGCCCAATGAGCAGTTCTTC. It yields the protein CASSLVGGGAPNEQFF.

V gene TRBV7-2 combines with J gene TRBJ2-3; 9 bases fit TRBD2. V lost 5 bases to trimming and J lost 5 bases; unmatched junction nucleotides: 2. This CDR3 region has 13 residues. Germline V CDR1 and CDR2: SGHTA, FQGNSA. In DNA form, the CDR3 reads TGTGCCAGCAGCCGCGGGAGGGGAGATACGCAGTATTTT. This gives the protein CASSRGRGDTQYF.

This clonotype was seen more than once but under ten times. The V gene is TRBV19, the J gene TRBJ2-7; TRBD1 matches 9 bases. Trimming cost V 6 bases and J 3 bases; bases outside gene matches: 3. Germline CDR1 and CDR2: LNHDA and SQIVND (reference sequence). This CDR3 region has 13 residues. CDR3 sequence (DNA): TGTGCCAGTAGGGGACAGGGAGGCTACGAGCAGTACTTC. Encoded protein: CASRGQGGYEQYF.

This clonotype has just one count. The chain recombines TRBV2 with TRBJ2-1; TRBD1 matches at 9 bases. The V segment lost 9 bases and the J segment 2 bases; nucleotides outside the gene matches: 5. This CDR3 has 14 residues. The germline V gene has CDR1 SNHLY and CDR2 FYNNEI. CDR3 sequence reads: CASIRDRAYNEQFF. CDR3 bases: TGTGCCAGTATCCGGGACAGGGCCTACAATGAGCAGTTCTTC. Looking up the rest from reference TRBV2 and TRBJ2-1 gives the full variable domain: EPEVTQTPSHQVTQMGQEVILRCVPISNHLYFYWYRQILGQKVEFLVSFYNNEISEKSEIFDDQFSVERPDGSNFTLKIRSTKLEDSAMYFCASIRDRAYNEQFFGPGTRLTVL.

The chain employs TRBV14 and TRBJ2-3; D uncertain. The CDR3 has 14 amino acids. Per the germline V gene, CDR1 is SGHDN and CDR2 is FVKESK. V was shortened by 4 bases and J by 2 bases, with 10 bases between the two germline ends. CDR3 nucleotides: TGTGCCAGCAGCCTGACTCCAGCCACAGATACGCAGTATTTT. As protein: CASSLTPATDTQYF.

CDR3 amino acids: CASSLWSGAKNIQYF. As DNA, the CDR3 is TGTGCCAGCAGCTTATGGTCAGGAGCCAAAAACATTCAGTACTTC. The chain links TRBV7-2 to TRBJ2-4, with D uncertain. The CDR3 totals 15 residues. Germline lookup yields CDR1 SGHTA and CDR2 FQGNSA. The germline V and J ends were trimmed by 2 bases and 0 bases, with 8 bases remaining between them.

This clonotype was observed a few times. This chain joins TRBV7-9 and TRBJ2-5, with TRBD2 identical over 16 bases. The CDR3 is made up of 18 amino acids. Germline CDR1 reads SEHNR; CDR2 reads FQNEAQ (reference sequence). J gave up 2 bases and V 3 bases, and 6 bases lay outside the gene matches. The CDR3 protein is CASSLVGLAGGPQETQYF. CDR3 nucleotide sequence: TGTGCCAGCAGCTTGGTGGGACTAGCGGGGGGGCCTCAAGAGACCCAGTACTTC.

The table lists this clonotype with a few counts. This rearrangement joins TRBV5-1 to TRBJ2-5; D remains ambiguous. Between the trimmed V and J ends, which lost 0 bases and 2 bases, there was a span of 11 bases. CDR1 SGHRS and CDR2 YFSETQ come from the germline V gene. The CDR3 spans 15 residues. Written as DNA, the CDR3 is TGCGCCAGCAGCTTGGACCCAGGACCTCAAGAGACCCAGTACTTC. It codes for CASSLDPGPQETQYF.

This clonotype was observed a few times. The V gene is TRBV5-5, the J gene TRBJ2-3; D is possibly TRBD1 (6 bases). This CDR3 comprises 16 residues. CDR1 and CDR2 (germline): SGHKS, YYEKEE (reference sequence). V was shortened by 1 base and J by 0 bases, with 12 bases between the two germline ends. The CDR3 region is CASSLFPGQSTDTQYF. CDR3 in DNA: TGTGCCAGCAGCTTGTTTCCCGGACAGAGCACAGATACGCAGTATTTT.

This clonotype was detected many times. The V gene is TRBV7-2, the J gene TRBJ2-3; 7 bases fit TRBD2. The V gene's germline CDR1 is SGHTA and CDR2 FQGNSA. The junction had 4 bases not matched to a gene; V was cut back by 3 bases and J by 1 base. This CDR3 is 15 amino acids long. CDR3 protein: CASSLVSGGTDTQYF. DNA of the CDR3: TGTGCCAGCAGCTTGGTCAGCGGGGGCACAGATACGCAGTATTTT.

This chain links TRBV9 with TRBJ2-3, with D tentatively TRBD1 (5 bases). The V gene's germline CDR1 is SGDLS and CDR2 YYNGEE. The CDR3 contains 16 residues. The V and J ends lost 0 bases and 2 bases respectively, with 13 bases between them. CDR3 in DNA: TGTGCCAGCAGCGTAGGGGGCTTGGCGGACACAGATACGCAGTATTTT. Encoded protein: CASSVGGLADTDTQYF.